Below, 29 T cell receptor beta chains from the same sample are listed, as sequenced in a study of blood T cell repertoires in COVID-19. Sequencing used immunoSEQ multiplex PCR; TCRdb keeps in-frame clones, though not all of them. The table has 90,000 to 120,000 clones, around 90% seen once; the top ten hold roughly 1.2%. Sequences were obtained from peripheral blood. The receptors were sampled from a woman in her twenties or thirties with acute or convalescent COVID-19.

The chain recombines TRBV11-2 with TRBJ2-7, with 7 bases identical to TRBD1. This CDR3 is 13 amino acids long. V lost 4 bases to trimming and J lost 6 bases; unmatched junction nucleotides: 6. Germline V gene sequence: CDR1 SGHAT, CDR2 FQNNGV. The CDR3 spells CASSWDSLSEQYF. The CDR3 region has the DNA TGTGCCAGCAGCTGGGACAGCTTGAGCGAGCAGTACTTC.

V usage is TRBV4-2 and J usage is TRBJ2-7; 12 bases line up with TRBD2. The CDR3 loop spans 15 amino acids. Germline trimming cut 4 bases from V and 7 bases from J; bases unmatched to any gene: 8. Germline loops: CDR1 LGHNA, CDR2 YNFKEQ. DNA for the CDR3: TGTGCCAGCAGCCGAGACCTAGCGGGAGGGCGAGAGCAGTACTTC. Its protein is CASSRDLAGGREQYF.

The rearrangement links TRBV10-3 to TRBJ2-7; possible D gene TRBD1, 5 bases. The CDR3 has 13 amino acids. CDR1 is ENHRY and CDR2 is SYGVKD in the germline V gene. V shed 10 bases and J shed 3 bases, with 16 bases lying between them. The CDR3 is CATQTATGYEQYF. The CDR3 DNA is TGTGCCACCCAGACAGCAACGGGCTACGAGCAGTACTTC.

The rearrangement uses TRBV7-2 and TRBJ1-2, with 10 bases aligning to TRBD1. Trimming at V came to 3 bases and at J to 8 bases, leaving 6 bases not matched to a gene. The length of the CDR3 is 14 residues. Germline V gene sequence: CDR1 SGHTA, CDR2 FQGNSA. The CDR3, as DNA: TGTGCCAGCAGCTTTGACAGGGGGCGGCAGGGCTACACCTTC. This codes for CASSFDRGRQGYTF.

J is TRBJ2-5 and V is TRBV11-2; possible D gene TRBD2, 6 bases. The germline CDR1 and CDR2 sequences are SGHAT and FQNNGV. Trimming cost V 6 bases and J 6 bases, with 11 bases left between them. CDR3 length: 12 residues. CDR3 amino acids: CASSTSRKTQYF. DNA for the CDR3: TGTGCCAGCAGTACTAGCAGGAAGACCCAGTACTTC.

The chain couples TRBV6-5 to TRBJ2-1; the match to TRBD1 covers 8 bases. Germline V gene sequence: CDR1 MNHEY, CDR2 SVGAGI. The length of the CDR3 is 14 residues. After removal of 7 bases from V and 1 base from J, the junction contained 3 bases not matched to a gene. The CDR3 protein is CASIWDRSYNEQFF. CDR3 sequence (DNA): TGTGCCAGCATTTGGGACAGGTCCTACAATGAGCAGTTCTTC.

Here the CDR3 DNA reads TGTGCCAGCAGCCTCCTAGCGGGAGGGCACAATGAGCAGTTCTTC. It is translated as CASSLLAGGHNEQFF. This chain joins TRBV27 and TRBJ2-1; 12 nucleotides line up with TRBD2. Germline V gene sequence: CDR1 MNHEY, CDR2 SMNVEV (reference sequence). This CDR3 is built from 15 residues. The J segment lost 5 bases and the V segment lost 6 bases, leaving 5 bases of the junction unmatched.

This chain connects TRBV28 to TRBJ1-6; perhaps TRBD1 as D (6 bases). This CDR3 is 15 amino acids long. Per the germline V gene, CDR1 is MDHEN and CDR2 is SYDVKM. The V gene lost 1 base and the J gene lost 9 bases, with 13 bases spanning the gap. The CDR3 DNA is TGTGCCAGCAGTTTATACCAGGGGCTGGGTTCACCCCTCCACTTT. It yields the protein CASSLYQGLGSPLHF.

This clone has only a few counts. The rearrangement uses TRBV27 and TRBJ2-1; D possibly corresponds to TRBD2 (5 bases). Trimming left V 3 bases short and J 12 bases short, with 15 bases between. The germline V gene has CDR1 MNHEY and CDR2 SMNVEV (reference sequence). The CDR3 spans 13 residues. The CDR3 loop reads CASSFAGGPRQFF. The CDR3 region has the DNA TGTGCCAGCAGTTTTGCGGGCGGGCCTCGGCAGTTCTTC.

This chain connects TRBV12-3 or TRBV12-4 to TRBJ1-2, with D perhaps matching TRBD1 (6 bases). Trimming left V 6 bases short and J 5 bases short, with 7 bases between. This CDR3 region has 11 residues. The CDR3 sequence is CASRTGYGYTF. The CDR3 region has the DNA TGTGCCAGCAGGACAGGTTATGGCTACACCTTC.

The chain employs TRBV6-5 and TRBJ2-4, with TRBD1 as a possible D gene (6 bases). Trimming removed 0 bases from V and 7 bases from J, with 10 bases in between. The CDR3 has 14 residues. Germline values: CDR1 MNHEY, CDR2 SVGAGI. The CDR3 protein is CASSYSGQGNIQYF. In DNA, the CDR3 is TGTGCCAGCAGTTACTCAGGCCAGGGGAACATTCAGTACTTC.

The chain combines TRBV13 with TRBJ1-1; the D is unclear. The V end was cut by 3 bases, the J end by 5 bases, with 4 bases between. The CDR3 runs to 11 residues. Germline CDR1 is PRHDT and CDR2 is FYEKMQ (reference sequence). The CDR3 loop is CASSFETEAFF. Here the CDR3 DNA reads TGTGCCAGCAGCTTCGAGACTGAAGCTTTCTTT. Variable domain in full (rest from reference TRBV13 and TRBJ1-1): AAGVIQSPRHLIKEKRETATLKCYPIPRHDTVYWYQQGPGQDPQFLISFYEKMQSDKGSIPDRFSAQQFSDYHSELNMSSLELGDSALYFCASSFETEAFFGQGTRLTVV.

The chain joins TRBV19 to TRBJ1-5; D uncertain. CDR1 and CDR2 from the germline V gene are LNHDA and SQIVND (reference sequence). The CDR3 is 14 amino acids. The V end was cut by 3 bases, the J end by 2 bases, with 8 bases between. The CDR3: CASSIPSGNQPQHF. The CDR3 bases are TGTGCCAGTAGTATTCCGTCGGGCAATCAGCCCCAGCATTTT.

This chain links TRBV28 with TRBJ2-1; 7 bases line up with TRBD2. CDR3 length: 18 residues. Germline V gene sequence: CDR1 MDHEN, CDR2 SYDVKM. The trim removed 6 bases at V and 1 base at J, leaving 15 bases unmatched. The CDR3 spells CASRTGRGSGASYNEQFF. The CDR3 DNA reads TGTGCCAGCAGAACGGGGCGCGGGAGTGGGGCATCCTACAATGAGCAGTTCTTC.

V gene TRBV7-6 combines with J gene TRBJ1-5; no clear D gene. Trimming pared 2 bases from V and 6 bases from J, leaving 11 bases between. CDR3 length equals 14 residues. Germline V CDR1 and CDR2: SGHVS, FNYEAQ. CDR3 region: CASSLQVSGQPQHF. CDR3 nucleotide sequence: TGTGCCAGCAGCTTACAGGTATCAGGTCAGCCCCAGCATTTT. The variable domain in full, with the rest retrieved from reference TRBV7-6 and TRBJ1-5, is GAGVSQSPRYKVTKRGQDVALRCDPISGHVSLYWYRQALGQGPEFLTYFNYEAQQDKSGLPNDRFSAERPEGSISTLTIQRTEQRDSAMYRCASSLQVSGQPQHFGDGTRLSIL.

This chain joins TRBV11-3 and TRBJ2-7, with 7 bases fitting TRBD1. The CDR3 contains 13 residues. Germline V gene sequence: CDR1 SGHNT, CDR2 YENEEA. This CDR3 is CAVRTGTGDEQYF. The CDR3 nucleotides read TGTGCAGTAAGGACAGGAACCGGGGACGAGCAGTACTTC. Full variable domain (rest looked up from reference TRBV11-3 and TRBJ2-7): EAGVVQSPRYKIIEKKQPVAFWCNPISGHNTLYWYLQNLGQGPELLIRYENEEAVDDSQLPKDRFSAERLKGVDSTLKIQPAELGDSAVYLCAVRTGTGDEQYFGPGTRLTVT.

The chain links TRBV3-1 (or the pseudogene TRBV3-2) to TRBJ1-5; D unresolved. Germline lookup yields CDR1 LGHDT and CDR2 YNNKEL (reference sequence). Trimming left V 4 bases short and J 6 bases short, with 7 bases between. The CDR3 has 12 residues. The CDR3 reads CASSRPGQPQHF. The CDR3 coding sequence is TGTGCCAGCAGCCGACCGGGTCAGCCCCAGCATTTT.

The chain links TRBV27 to TRBJ1-2, with 8 bases lining up with TRBD1. J lost 8 bases, V lost 6 bases, and 8 bases had no gene match. CDR3 size: 13 residues. CDR1 and CDR2 from the germline V gene are MNHEY and SMNVEV (reference sequence). CDR3 nucleotide sequence: TGTGCCAGCAGGTTTCAGGGGGCGCTGGGCTACACCTTC. Translating it yields CASRFQGALGYTF.

Only one count was recorded for this clone. The J gene is TRBJ2-1, the V gene TRBV7-3; 9 nucleotides align to TRBD1. Per the germline V gene, CDR1 is SGHTA and CDR2 is FQGTGA. This CDR3 region has 15 residues. V was pared by 5 bases and J by 8 bases, with 10 bases of the junction left unmatched. In nucleotides, the CDR3 is TGTGCCAGCAGCCTCGATGGACAGGGGTGGTATGAGCAGTTCTTC. Its translation is CASSLDGQGWYEQFF.

This sequence joins TRBV7-9 and TRBJ2-7; TRBD2 might be the D (5 bases). Per the germline V gene, CDR1 is SEHNR and CDR2 is FQNEAQ (reference sequence). This CDR3 is built from 17 residues. V was pared by 3 bases and J by 2 bases, with 20 bases between. The CDR3 coding sequence is TGTGCCAGCAGCTTCTCGACTCCCAACCGAGGGCCCTACGAGCAGTACTTC. Its protein product is CASSFSTPNRGPYEQYF.

The chain recombines TRBV3-1 (or the pseudogene TRBV3-2) with TRBJ2-7; 14 positions agree with TRBD2. Trimming took 9 bases from V and 4 from J; bases not matched to a gene: 8. Germline loops: CDR1 LGHDT, CDR2 YNNKEL (reference sequence). This CDR3 comprises 15 residues. The CDR3 protein is CASGNGTSGRYEQYF. CDR3 nucleotides: TGTGCCAGTGGCAATGGGACTAGCGGGAGATACGAGCAGTACTTC.

This clone occurred once. V is TRBV19 and J is TRBJ1-5; D remains ambiguous. The germline gives CDR1 LNHDA, CDR2 SQIVND (reference sequence). V was shortened by 1 base and J by 4 bases, with 11 bases between the two germline ends. The CDR3 is 15 residues long. The CDR3 DNA is TGTGCCAGTAGTATAGTCGTCCAGGCAAATCAGCCCCAGCATTTT. Protein product: CASSIVVQANQPQHF.

The gene calls are TRBV28 and TRBJ1-1; 7 bases map to TRBD1. The CDR3 is 15 amino acids. V dropped 7 bases and J dropped 1; count of bases not matched to a gene: 9. Looked up from germline, CDR1 is MDHEN and CDR2 is SYDVKM. The CDR3 region is CASKGAQGPNTEAFF. In DNA form, the CDR3 reads TGTGCCAGCAAGGGAGCACAGGGGCCGAACACTGAAGCTTTCTTT.

This clone was detected only once. This chain connects TRBV28 to TRBJ1-2, with a tentative D call TRBD1 (6 bases). From germline, CDR1 is MDHEN and CDR2 SYDVKM. This CDR3 has 15 amino acids. With 3 bases removed from V and 5 bases from J, the gap between germline ends came to 16 bases. The CDR3, as DNA: TGTGCCAGCAGTTTGCCACAGGGTGTTAGGTATGGCTACACCTTC. Translating it yields CASSLPQGVRYGYTF.

The genes are TRBV7-8 and TRBJ1-2; 9 bases are shared with TRBD1. The V and J ends lost 5 bases and 5 bases, in that order; junction bases with no gene match: 6. This CDR3 has 14 residues. Per the germline V gene, CDR1 is SGHVS and CDR2 is FQNEAQ. The CDR3 bases are TGTGCCAGCAGCACGGGACAGGGAGCTTATGGCTACACCTTC. Translation: CASSTGQGAYGYTF.

This chain connects TRBV10-2 to TRBJ2-5, with 10 bases identical to TRBD2. V dropped 7 bases and J dropped 2; count of bases not matched to a gene: 10. In germline, CDR1 is WSHSY, CDR2 SAAADI. The CDR3 extends over 16 amino acids. CDR3 sequence: CASKGGTSGEQETQYF. The CDR3 DNA reads TGCGCCAGCAAGGGAGGAACTAGCGGGGAGCAAGAGACCCAGTACTTC.

The chain has TRBV12-5 and TRBJ1-1, with D possibly matching TRBD1 (5 bases). Germline CDR1 LGHNT, CDR2 FRNRAP. V shed 2 bases and J shed 11 bases, with 21 bases lying between them. This CDR3 is built from 15 residues. The CDR3 sequence is CASGLTSRDLKGAFF. The CDR3 DNA is TGTGCTAGTGGTTTGACGTCCCGGGACTTAAAGGGGGCTTTCTTT.

The CDR3 region has the DNA TGTGCCAGCAGTTTAAGGGACAGGGGCGGGGATACGCAGTATTTT. This encodes CASSLRDRGGDTQYF. The chain employs TRBV27 and TRBJ2-3; 10 bases are shared with TRBD1. The CDR3 covers 15 residues. Trimming cost V 2 bases and J 6 bases; bases outside gene matches: 5. Germline-derived CDR1 and CDR2 are MNHEY and SMNVEV (reference sequence).

V usage is TRBV19 and J usage is TRBJ1-3; perhaps TRBD1 as D (5 bases). Per the germline V gene, CDR1 is LNHDA and CDR2 is SQIVND (reference sequence). V lost 8 bases and J lost 8, with 10 bases in between. This CDR3 contains 11 residues. The CDR3 sequence is CASGAGDTIYF. CDR3 nucleotides: TGTGCCAGTGGGGCGGGGGACACCATATATTTT.